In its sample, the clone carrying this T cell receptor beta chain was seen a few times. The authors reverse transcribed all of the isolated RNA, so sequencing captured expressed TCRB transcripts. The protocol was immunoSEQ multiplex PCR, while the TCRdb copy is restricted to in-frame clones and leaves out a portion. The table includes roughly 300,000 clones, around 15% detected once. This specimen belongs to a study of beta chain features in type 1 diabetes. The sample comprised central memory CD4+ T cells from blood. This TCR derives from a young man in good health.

As DNA, the CDR3 is TGTGCCAGCAGCTTATTCGGACAGGGTAATGAAAAACTGTTTTTT. It specifies CASSLFGQGNEKLFF. The J gene is TRBJ1-4, the V gene TRBV13, with 8 bases fitting TRBD1. The germline V gene has CDR1 PRHDT and CDR2 FYEKMQ (reference sequence). With V trimmed by 2 bases and J by 4 bases, 3 bases remained unmatched. The CDR3 consists of 15 residues.